This T cell receptor beta chain is drawn from a study of T cell changes during pregnancy in multiple sclerosis. The assay was immunoSEQ multiplex PCR, and TCRdb's table has in-frame clones only and misses some. The profile shows some 99,000 clones, 92% of them singletons. Trimming removed 6 bases at V and 1 base at J, with 15 bases between. The V gene's germline CDR1 is SQVTM and CDR2 ANQGSEA. This CDR3 has 14 residues. The sample in question was peripheral blood, obtained after pregnancy. The sequence derives from a female donor in good health, enrolled as a control in a pregnancy study. The chain has TRBV29-1 and TRBJ1-1, with D unclear. The CDR3 DNA follows: TGCAGCGTCGGACTGCAATTGGGGAACACTGAAGCTTTCTTT. This gives the protein CSVGLQLGNTEAFF.